This T cell receptor beta chain derives from a study of regulatory T cells in long-lasting Graves disease. Time point noted: newly diagnosed GD, antithyroid drugs for less than 3 months. The authors made the TCR library using RNA they extracted from PBMCs. Libraries of TCR beta came from iRepertoire HTBI primers plus Arm-PCR of CDR3 regions. A single record per CDR3 protein comes from TCRdb applying MiXCR to the multiplex PCR reads. The data contain under 250,000 distinct CDR3 sequences, about 19% of them seen just once; the ten biggest clones take up roughly 14%. There are many counts of this clonotype. Its antigen is undetermined. From germline, CDR1 is DFQATT and CDR2 SNEGSKA (reference sequence). The V and J ends lost 5 bases and 0 bases, in that order; junction bases with no gene match: 4. There are 13 residues in the CDR3. Study-level results: Among samples with persistent disease, TRBV28, TRBJ1-2 and TRBJ2-5 were favored.

This chain uses TRBV20-1 with TRBJ2-7, with 7 positions matching TRBD2. The input for sequencing was peripheral blood mononuclear cells (PBMCs), taken at new diagnosis, from a patient treated with antithyroid drugs. The receptor was isolated from a female donor with Graves disease. CDR3 protein: CSAPKRDSYEQYF. Written as DNA, the CDR3 is TGCAGTGCTCCCAAGCGGGACTCCTACGAGCAGTACTTC.